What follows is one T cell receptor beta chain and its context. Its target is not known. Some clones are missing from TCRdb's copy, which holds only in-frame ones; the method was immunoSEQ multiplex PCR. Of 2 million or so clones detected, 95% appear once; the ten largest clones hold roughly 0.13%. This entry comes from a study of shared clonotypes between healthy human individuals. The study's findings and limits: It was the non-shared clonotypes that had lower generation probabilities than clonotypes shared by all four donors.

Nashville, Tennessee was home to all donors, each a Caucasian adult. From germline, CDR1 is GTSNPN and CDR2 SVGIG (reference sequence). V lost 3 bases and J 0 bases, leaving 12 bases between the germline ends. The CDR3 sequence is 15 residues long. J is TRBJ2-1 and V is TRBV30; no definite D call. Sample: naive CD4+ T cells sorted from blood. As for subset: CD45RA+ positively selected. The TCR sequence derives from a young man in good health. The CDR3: CAWRERSRSYNEQFF. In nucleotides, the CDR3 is TGTGCCTGGAGGGAGAGGTCCCGCTCCTACAATGAGCAGTTCTTC.